A single sample gave rise to the 12 T cell receptor beta chains below, sequenced in a study of OX40 agonist ivuxolimab in advanced cancers. The receptor library was made with the immunoSEQ multiplex PCR assay. TCRdb re-hosts the immuneACCESS table, in-frame sequences only. Its copies lack some clones; in the studies checked, an unresolved V gene accounts for under half of them, and the cause for the rest is not known. The table for this sample lists 50,000 to 65,000 clones; roughly 80% of them were counted only once. Together, the top ten hold around 5% of the sample. Sequenced material: CD4+ or CD8+ T cells sorted from blood, taken in a trial of the OX40 agonist ivuxolimab. These receptors were obtained from an adult with an advanced solid tumor such as melanoma, head and neck, liver or kidney cancer.

This clone was detected only a few times. The gene calls are TRBV6-1 and TRBJ2-2, with 9 bases that match TRBD2. CDR1 and CDR2 (germline): MNHNS, SASEGT. CDR3 length: 14 residues. Unmatched junction bases numbered 0, after V lost 4 bases and J lost 3 bases. Here the CDR3 DNA reads TGTGCCAGCAGTGTAGCGGGAGACACCGGGGAGCTGTTTTTT. It yields the protein CASSVAGDTGELFF.

The chain joins TRBV2 to TRBJ2-1; D possibly uses TRBD1 or TRBD2 (6 bases each). This CDR3 region has 15 residues. V lost 7 bases, J lost 3 bases, and 16 bases lay in between. Germline lookup yields CDR1 SNHLY and CDR2 FYNNEI. CDR3 residues: CASTSSGANYNEQFF. As DNA, the CDR3 is TGTGCCAGCACCTCTTCGGGGGCGAACTACAATGAGCAGTTCTTC. The variable domain in full, with the rest retrieved from reference TRBV2 and TRBJ2-1, is EPEVTQTPSHQVTQMGQEVILRCVPISNHLYFYWYRQILGQKVEFLVSFYNNEISEKSEIFDDQFSVERPDGSNFTLKIRSTKLEDSAMYFCASTSSGANYNEQFFGPGTRLTVL.

The chain has TRBV7-3 and TRBJ1-6, with D possibly being TRBD1 (5 bases). The germline CDR1 and CDR2 sequences are SGHTA and FQGTGA. V lost 4 bases to trimming and J lost 7 bases, with 8 bases between them. This CDR3 is built from 13 residues. DNA of the CDR3: TGTGCCAGCAGCTCAGGGCTAAATTCACCCCTCCACTTT. The encoded protein is CASSSGLNSPLHF.

The rearrangement joins TRBV7-3 to TRBJ2-1; 7 nucleotides match TRBD2. V shed 4 bases and J 6 bases; nucleotides not matched to a gene: 6. Germline-derived CDR1 and CDR2 are SGHTA and FQGTGA. CDR3 length: 14 residues. This CDR3 reads CASSSASSGNEQFF. For the CDR3, the DNA is TGTGCCAGCAGCTCGGCGTCTAGCGGCAATGAGCAGTTCTTC.

A few counts support this clone. V and J are TRBV7-2 and TRBJ2-2; 8 bases line up with TRBD2. Germline CDR1 reads SGHTA; CDR2 reads FQGNSA. CDR3 length: 15 amino acids. With V trimmed by 0 bases and J by 6 bases, 3 bases remained unmatched. CDR3 sequence: CASSLASGVPGELFF. The DNA for the CDR3 is TGTGCCAGCAGCTTAGCTAGCGGGGTACCCGGGGAGCTGTTTTTT.

This chain links TRBV7-6 with TRBJ2-5, with D possibly being TRBD1 (6 bases). V was trimmed by 5 bases and J by 2 bases, leaving 18 bases between them. From germline, CDR1 is SGHVS and CDR2 FNYEAQ. The CDR3 consists of 16 residues. CDR3 in amino acids: CASSRGAGVLQETQYF. The DNA of the CDR3 is TGTGCCAGCAGCCGCGGTGCAGGGGTTTTACAAGAGACCCAGTACTTC.

This chain connects TRBV7-2 to TRBJ2-2; unclear D gene. The V gene's germline CDR1 is SGHTA and CDR2 FQGNSA. Trimming removed 1 base from V and 0 bases from J, with 9 bases in between. The CDR3 runs 16 residues. This chain's CDR3 is CASSLVAGANTGELFF. In nucleotides, the CDR3 is TGTGCCAGCAGCTTAGTCGCCGGCGCGAACACCGGGGAGCTGTTTTTT.

The count of this clone is one. J is TRBJ2-5 and V is TRBV5-1, with a weak D call TRBD2 (7 bases). CDR3 length equals 16 residues. Between the trimmed V and J ends, which lost 0 bases and 1 base, there was a span of 13 bases. In germline, CDR1 is SGHRS, CDR2 YFSETQ. The CDR3 DNA sequence: TGCGCCAGCAGCTTGGTGGGGGGGCCCATCCAAGAGACCCAGTACTTC. Translation gives CASSLVGGPIQETQYF.

This rearrangement joins TRBV27 to TRBJ1-5; D call uncertain. Germline values: CDR1 MNHEY, CDR2 SMNVEV (reference sequence). Between the trimmed V and J ends, which lost 7 bases and 7 bases, there was a span of 17 bases. This CDR3 is built from 14 residues. The CDR3 reads CASTSRVGGQPQHF. As DNA, the CDR3 is TGTGCCAGCACCTCGCGGGTAGGAGGGCAGCCCCAGCATTTT.

The rearrangement joins TRBV27 to TRBJ2-5; 7 bases align to TRBD2. With 7 bases clipped from V and 0 bases from J, the junction kept 17 bases outside the gene matches. This CDR3 has 18 residues. Germline CDR1 MNHEY, CDR2 SMNVEV (reference sequence). DNA of the CDR3: TGTGCCAGCACCCCAGTAGGACCCGGGACTATGTACCAAGAGACCCAGTACTTC. It is translated as CASTPVGPGTMYQETQYF.

The rearrangement uses TRBV6-1 and TRBJ2-7; 10 nucleotides align to TRBD1. This CDR3 spans 17 amino acids. Losses at the gene ends were 2 bases for V and 7 bases for J; bases not matched to a gene: 14. Germline V CDR1 and CDR2: MNHNS, SASEGT. CDR3 nucleotide sequence: TGTGCCAGCAGTGAAATGTTACAGCTGGACAGGGGGTTTGAGCAGTACTTC. It is translated as CASSEMLQLDRGFEQYF.

The chain links TRBV4-1 to TRBJ2-1; 9 bases are shared with TRBD2. The germline gives CDR1 MGHRA, CDR2 YSYEKL. The CDR3 extends over 17 amino acids. J was trimmed by 5 bases and V by 2 bases; bases with no gene match: 10. The CDR3 loop is CASSQPYLAGRNNEQFF. CDR3 sequence (DNA): TGCGCCAGCAGCCAACCATATCTAGCGGGGAGGAACAATGAGCAGTTCTTC.